The TCR beta chain under discussion was sequenced for a study of blood T cell repertoires in COVID-19. Study-level information: PBMCs, B-cell-depleted T cells, or T cells provided the cDNA or gDNA that made up the material.

V lost 3 bases, J lost 4 bases, and 12 bases stayed unmatched. Germline CDR1 and CDR2: SGHDN and FVKESK. The CDR3 loop spans 17 amino acids. Method: immunoSEQ multiplex PCR; TCRdb's copy keeps in-frame clones and lacks some. The data show about 60,000 clones, with 76% seen just once and about 50% held by the top ten. V and J are TRBV14 and TRBJ2-5; 9 nucleotides line up with TRBD2. This clonotype originated in a woman older than 75 with acute or convalescent COVID-19. Sequences were obtained from peripheral blood. CDR3 residues: CASSHGKAGGEGETQYF. CDR3 bases: TGTGCCAGCAGCCATGGAAAAGCGGGAGGAGAGGGAGAGACCCAGTACTTC.